The entry below gives a single TCR beta chain sequence along with its context. The antigen is undetermined. The data originate from a study of cytomegalovirus exposure and HLA in healthy donors. Points from the study as a whole: Later genetic work tied a missense DCLRE1C variant to beta-chain V and J trimming. As immune exposure information, only CMV serostatus was available. A later analysis reportedly found fewer N-insertions in an Asian-associated ancestry cluster than the roughly 670-donor mean.

There are 15 residues in the CDR3. The junction had 4 bases not matched to a gene; V was cut back by 4 bases and J by 0 bases. Per germline, CDR1 SGHDT and CDR2 YYEEEE. The PCR made use of 60 Vbeta and 13 Jbeta primers. TCRdb keeps only in-frame clones here, not all; method: immunoSEQ multiplex PCR. The sample holds 150,000 to 200,000 clones; roughly 70% are singletons and the top ten take 2.5% to 3.5%. The chain joins TRBV5-6 to TRBJ2-3; 8 bases match TRBD1. Sequencing was done on a sample of PBMCs. This TCR was recovered from a woman aged 45-60 years in good health and CMV-seropositive. CDR3 protein: CASSPRTGSTDTQYF. The CDR3 DNA is TGTGCCAGCAGCCCACGGACAGGGAGCACAGATACGCAGTATTTT.